This TCR beta chain was retrieved from a study of T cell changes during pregnancy in multiple sclerosis (dated by TCRdb to between 2019 and 2020). For the study in its entirety: The study looked at changes in the T cell repertoire across pregnancy in women with multiple sclerosis.

Library creation used the immunoSEQ multiplex PCR assay. Here the immuneACCESS table is served through TCRdb, limited to in-frame sequences with V and J called. Missing clones are a known gap in these copies; in checked studies unresolved V genes cover under half, and the rest lacks a known reason. Across this sample there are around 42,000 clones, with 80% to 90% seen only once. The ten largest clones take up more than 4.5% of the sample. Including cysteine and phenylalanine, the CDR3 has 14 amino acids. Only CDR3 DNA remains: 42 bases, in frame from the first base. Deletion took 5 bases off V and 2 bases off J, with a span of 12 bases between the germline ends. The germline V gene specifies MDHEN as CDR1 and SYDVKM as CDR2. As concerns this clone: Its antigen target is currently unknown. No per-base quality is available; no much larger clone lies one base away.

The chain employs TRBV28 and TRBJ2-5, with an unclear D gene assignment. The sequencing here drew on peripheral blood, taken in the first trimester of pregnancy. This clonotype was obtained from a female donor in good health, enrolled as a control in a pregnancy study. The nucleotide sequence is TGTGCCAGCAGTCCCCTGGGCTCTCAAGAGACCCAGTACTTC. Its protein product is CASSPLGSQETQYF.